This T cell receptor (beta chain) comes out of a study of beta chain features in type 1 diabetes. Whole-study results and caveats: A moderate, significant TCRB CDR3 shortening appeared in type 1 diabetes across four CD4+ subsets.

This clone was observed a handful of times. Antigen specificity is unknown. TCRB transcripts that were expressed got sequenced, as all of the isolated RNA had been reverse transcribed. Profiled with immunoSEQ multiplex PCR; TCRdb holds only in-frame clones, not every one. The table has 330,000 or so clones, around 12% seen once. The CDR3 runs 13 residues. The V and J ends lost 11 bases and 3 bases respectively, with 16 bases between them. The germline V gene has CDR1 ENHRY and CDR2 SYGVKD. The sequence was obtained from a woman aged 18-29 years with type 1 diabetes. Sequencing input: naive CD4+ T cells from blood. The chain has TRBV10-3 and TRBJ2-5; the D gene is possibly TRBD1 (5 bases). CDR3 bases: TGTGCCGCACGCCCCACACAGGAAGAGACCCAGTACTTC. Translating gives CAARPTQEETQYF.